Below are 12 T cell receptor beta chains sequenced from a single sample in a study of cytomegalovirus exposure and HLA in healthy donors. Primers: 60 Vbeta forward and 13 Jbeta reverse. Some clones are missing from TCRdb's copy, which holds only in-frame ones; the method was immunoSEQ multiplex PCR. The sample yields roughly 54,000 clones, of which the top ten take up 12%. Sequenced input: PBMCs. The receptors were sampled from a woman aged 30 to 39 in good health and CMV-seropositive.

The chain couples TRBV19 to TRBJ2-1, with 8 bases matching TRBD2. V lost 1 base, J lost 10 bases, and 0 bases stayed unmatched. The CDR3 extends over 12 amino acids. Germline CDR1 reads LNHDA; CDR2 reads SQIVND (reference sequence). CDR3 in DNA: TGTGCCAGTAGTATAGGGACTAGCGAGCAGTTCTTC. Its translation is CASSIGTSEQFF.

The chain links TRBV25-1 to TRBJ2-7, with D perhaps matching TRBD2 (6 bases). V lost 0 bases and J lost 5, with 11 bases in between. Germline V gene lookup returns CDR1 MGHDK and CDR2 SYGVNS. The CDR3 contains 14 residues. In nucleotides, the CDR3 is TGTGCCAGCAGTGAATATCTGGGCGGGAACGAGCAGTACTTC. Translating gives CASSEYLGGNEQYF.

With respect to this clone: This CDR3 is also generated by other DNA sequences in the sample. The chain has TRBV30 and TRBJ1-1, with D possibly matching TRBD1 (5 bases). The germline V gene has CDR1 GTSNPN and CDR2 SVGIG (reference sequence). The CDR3 sequence is 13 residues long. With 0 bases removed from V and 1 base from J, the gap between germline ends came to 6 bases. In DNA, the CDR3 is TGTGCCTGGAGTGTAGACAGGAACACTGAAGCTTTCTTT. Protein sequence: CAWSVDRNTEAFF.

The chain is built from TRBV11-2 and TRBJ2-1; D is undetermined. Looked up from germline, CDR1 is SGHAT and CDR2 is FQNNGV. The CDR3 is made up of 10 amino acids. The V end was cut by 4 bases, the J end by 7 bases, with 2 bases between. In DNA, the CDR3 is TGTGCCAGCAGCTCGAATGAGCAGTTCTTC. This sequence encodes CASSSNEQFF.

The chain uses TRBV6-5 and TRBJ2-1, with 7 bases that match TRBD1. This CDR3 region has 15 residues. Trimming cost V 2 bases and J 5 bases; bases outside gene matches: 6. Germline CDR1 MNHEY, CDR2 SVGAGI. The CDR3 is CASSYNRGGDNEQFF. The CDR3 nucleotides are TGTGCCAGCAGTTACAACAGGGGTGGAGACAATGAGCAGTTCTTC.

This chain links TRBV4-1 with TRBJ1-4, with a tentative D call TRBD1 (6 bases). Trimming removed 3 bases at V and 3 bases at J, with 11 bases between. The CDR3 is made up of 15 amino acids. Germline V gene data show CDR1 as MGHRA and CDR2 as YSYEKL. The CDR3 nucleotides are TGCGCCAGCAGCCACGGGGGGCAGGCTAATGAAAAACTGTTTTTT. Translation: CASSHGGQANEKLFF.

The chain's CDR3 is CAWSPDRGYNEQFF. CDR3 DNA: TGTGCCTGGAGTCCCGACAGGGGCTACAATGAGCAGTTCTTC. This sequence joins TRBV30 and TRBJ2-1, with TRBD1 matching 8 bases. The trim removed 2 bases at V and 3 bases at J, leaving 3 bases unmatched. This CDR3 contains 14 residues. CDR1 and CDR2 (germline): GTSNPN, SVGIG (reference sequence). Looking up the rest from reference TRBV30 and TRBJ2-1 gives the full variable domain: SQTIHQWPATLVQPVGSPLSLECTVEGTSNPNLYWYRQAAGRGLQLLFYSVGIGQISSEVPQNLSASRPQDRQFILSSKKLLLSDSGFYLCAWSPDRGYNEQFFGPGTRLTVL.

The chain recombines TRBV19 with TRBJ1-1, with a tentative D call TRBD1 (5 bases). CDR3 length: 16 amino acids. CDR1 and CDR2 from the germline V gene are LNHDA and SQIVND (reference sequence). The V and J ends lost 4 bases and 0 bases respectively, with 15 bases between them. CDR3 protein: CASSSYPRGMNTEAFF. The CDR3 DNA follows: TGTGCCAGTAGTAGCTACCCCCGGGGGATGAACACTGAAGCTTTCTTT.

The rearrangement links TRBV29-1 to TRBJ1-1, with 9 positions matching TRBD1. J gave up 6 bases and V 6 bases, and 5 bases lay outside the gene matches. Germline V gene data show CDR1 as SQVTM and CDR2 as ANQGSEA. The CDR3 runs 12 residues. CDR3 sequence (DNA): TGCAGCGTCGAACAGGGGGCGCCTGAAGCTTTCTTT. Translating gives CSVEQGAPEAFF.

The chain's CDR3 is CASSLAPGQYTGELFF. In nucleotides, the CDR3 is TGCGCCAGCAGCTTGGCCCCCGGACAATACACCGGGGAGCTGTTTTTT. The V gene is TRBV5-1, the J gene TRBJ2-2; D is possibly TRBD1 (5 bases). CDR3 length equals 16 residues. Trimming removed 0 bases from V and 3 bases from J, with 12 bases in between. Germline V CDR1 and CDR2: SGHRS, YFSETQ.

The chain carries TRBV27 and TRBJ2-7; 7 nucleotides match TRBD2. The CDR3 has 15 amino acids. Trimming removed 6 bases from V and 2 bases from J; junction bases left unmatched: 10. CDR1 is MNHEY, CDR2 SMNVEV, per germline (reference sequence). The CDR3 DNA follows: TGTGCCAGCAGCCCGCAGCGGGACGACGCCTACGAGCAGTACTTC. It codes for CASSPQRDDAYEQYF.

The chain joins TRBV18 to TRBJ2-7, with TRBD1 identical over 7 bases. V was pared by 3 bases and J by 5 bases, with 4 bases of the junction left unmatched. The V gene's germline CDR1 is KGHSH and CDR2 LQKENI. This CDR3 has 13 amino acids. The DNA for the CDR3 is TGTGCCAGCTCACCGGGACAGAGGGACGAGCAGTACTTC. As protein: CASSPGQRDEQYF.